Each of the 2 T cell receptor beta chains below was sequenced from the same sample in a study of blood T cells in healthy people across ages. Through a sample-barcoded 5' primer and a J-beta primer mix, a second PCR was run for 7 to 11 cycles. TCRdb called the 5' RACE reads again in MiXCR, with one record for every CDR3 protein. The sample has around 990,000 distinct CDR3 sequences, more than 30% seen once. What was sequenced was blood. These receptors were obtained from a man younger than 35 in good health.

The gene calls are TRBV28 and TRBJ2-5; 15 positions match TRBD2. The CDR3 runs to 17 residues. The V gene's germline CDR1 is MDHEN and CDR2 SYDVKM. The ends lost 3 bases at V and 5 bases at J; junction bases unmatched: 7. DNA for the CDR3: TGTGCCAGCAGTTTGGGACTAGCGGGGGGTCTCCTGGAGACCCAGTACTTC. It specifies CASSLGLAGGLLETQYF.

This chain uses TRBV9 with TRBJ2-2; 7 bases line up with TRBD1. The CDR3 consists of 14 residues. Trimming removed 8 bases from V and 5 bases from J; junction bases left unmatched: 9. Germline-derived CDR1 and CDR2 are SGDLS and YYNGEE. The CDR3 protein is CASSGTELTGELFF. In DNA form, the CDR3 reads TGTGCCAGTTCCGGGACAGAGCTGACCGGGGAGCTGTTTTTT.